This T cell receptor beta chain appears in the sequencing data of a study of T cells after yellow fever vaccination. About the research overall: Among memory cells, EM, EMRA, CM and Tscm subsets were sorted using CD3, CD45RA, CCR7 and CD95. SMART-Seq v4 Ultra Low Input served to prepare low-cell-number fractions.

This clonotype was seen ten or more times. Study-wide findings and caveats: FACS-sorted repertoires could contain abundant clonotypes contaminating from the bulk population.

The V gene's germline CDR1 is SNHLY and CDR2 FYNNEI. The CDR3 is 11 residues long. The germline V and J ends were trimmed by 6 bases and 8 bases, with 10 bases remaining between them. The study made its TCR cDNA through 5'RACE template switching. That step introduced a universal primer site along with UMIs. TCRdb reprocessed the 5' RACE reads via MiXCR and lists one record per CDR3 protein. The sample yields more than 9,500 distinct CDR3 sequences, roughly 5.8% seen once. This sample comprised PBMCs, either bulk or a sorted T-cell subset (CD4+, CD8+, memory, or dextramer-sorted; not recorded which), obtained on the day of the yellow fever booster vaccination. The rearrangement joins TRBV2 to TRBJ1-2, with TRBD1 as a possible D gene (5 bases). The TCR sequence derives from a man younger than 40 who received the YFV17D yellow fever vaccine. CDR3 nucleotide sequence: TGTGCCAGCAGGGAGGCAGGGGGCTACACCTTC. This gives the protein CASREAGGYTF.